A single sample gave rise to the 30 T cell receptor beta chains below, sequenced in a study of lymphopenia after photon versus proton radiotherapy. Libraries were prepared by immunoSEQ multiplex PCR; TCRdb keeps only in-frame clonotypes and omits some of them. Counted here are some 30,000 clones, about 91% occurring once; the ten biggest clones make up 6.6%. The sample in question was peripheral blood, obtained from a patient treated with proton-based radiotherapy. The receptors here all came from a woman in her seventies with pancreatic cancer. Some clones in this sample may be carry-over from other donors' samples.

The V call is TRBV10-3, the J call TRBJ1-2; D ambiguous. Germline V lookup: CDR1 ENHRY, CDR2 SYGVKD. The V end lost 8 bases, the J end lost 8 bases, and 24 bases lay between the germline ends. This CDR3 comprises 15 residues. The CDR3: CAIGRTAENSEGYTF. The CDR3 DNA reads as TGTGCCATCGGGAGGACGGCGGAGAACTCTGAGGGCTACACCTTC.

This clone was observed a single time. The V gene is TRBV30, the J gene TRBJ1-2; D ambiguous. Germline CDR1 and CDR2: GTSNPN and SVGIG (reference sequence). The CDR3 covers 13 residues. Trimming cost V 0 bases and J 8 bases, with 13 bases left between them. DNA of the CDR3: TGTGCCTGGAGTGTGTCTGGGATTAGAGGCTACACCTTC. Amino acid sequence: CAWSVSGIRGYTF.

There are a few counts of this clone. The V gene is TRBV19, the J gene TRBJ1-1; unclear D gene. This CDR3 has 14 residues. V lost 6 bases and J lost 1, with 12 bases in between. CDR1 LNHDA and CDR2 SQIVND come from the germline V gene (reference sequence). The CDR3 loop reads CASRTLLQNTEAFF. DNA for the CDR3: TGTGCCAGTAGGACCCTACTCCAGAACACTGAAGCTTTCTTT.

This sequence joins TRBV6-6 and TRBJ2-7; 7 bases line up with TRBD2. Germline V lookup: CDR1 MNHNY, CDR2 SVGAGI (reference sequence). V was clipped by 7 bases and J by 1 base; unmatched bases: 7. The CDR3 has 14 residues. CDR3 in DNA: TGTGCCAGCACCCTAAGCGGGATTTCCTACGAGCAGTACTTC. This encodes CASTLSGISYEQYF.

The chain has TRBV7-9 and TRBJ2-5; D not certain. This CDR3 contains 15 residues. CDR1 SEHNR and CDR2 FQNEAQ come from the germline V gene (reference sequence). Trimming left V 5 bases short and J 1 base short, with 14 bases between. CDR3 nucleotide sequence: TGTGCCAGCAGCCAAGTCCCCACGACCCAAGAGACCCAGTACTTC. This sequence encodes CASSQVPTTQETQYF.

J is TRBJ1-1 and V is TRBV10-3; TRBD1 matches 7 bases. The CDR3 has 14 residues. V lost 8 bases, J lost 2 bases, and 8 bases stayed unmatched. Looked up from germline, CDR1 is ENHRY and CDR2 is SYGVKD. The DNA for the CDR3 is TGTGCCATCGGACAGGCGCAGAGCAACACTGAAGCTTTCTTT. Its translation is CAIGQAQSNTEAFF.

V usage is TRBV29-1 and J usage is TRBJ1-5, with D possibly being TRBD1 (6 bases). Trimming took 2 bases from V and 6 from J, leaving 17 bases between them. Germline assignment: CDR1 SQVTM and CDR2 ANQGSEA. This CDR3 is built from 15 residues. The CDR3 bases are TGCAGCGTTGAAACCCAGGGGAGTGCCAGTCAGCCCCAGCATTTT. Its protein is CSVETQGSASQPQHF.

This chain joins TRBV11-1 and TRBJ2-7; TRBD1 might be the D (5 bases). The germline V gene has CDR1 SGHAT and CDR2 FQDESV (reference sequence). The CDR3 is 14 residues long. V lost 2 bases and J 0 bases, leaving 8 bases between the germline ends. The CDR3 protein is CASSLTGISYEQYF. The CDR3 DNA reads TGTGCCAGCAGCTTAACAGGTATCTCCTACGAGCAGTACTTC.

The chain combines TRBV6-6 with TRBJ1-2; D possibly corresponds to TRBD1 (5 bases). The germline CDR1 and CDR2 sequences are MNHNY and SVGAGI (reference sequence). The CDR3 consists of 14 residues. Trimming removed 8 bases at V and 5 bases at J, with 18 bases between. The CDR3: CASSASGQGYGYTF. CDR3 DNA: TGTGCCAGCTCTGCTTCCGGGCAGGGTTATGGCTACACCTTC.

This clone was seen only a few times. The CDR3 nucleotides read TGTGCCAGCAGTCAAGGACAGACCTACGAGCAGTACTTC. Amino acid sequence: CASSQGQTYEQYF. J is TRBJ2-7 and V is TRBV9, with D perhaps TRBD1 (6 bases). The CDR3 has 13 residues. V lost 5 bases to trimming and J lost 2 bases, with 11 bases between them. Germline V gene lookup returns CDR1 SGDLS and CDR2 YYNGEE.

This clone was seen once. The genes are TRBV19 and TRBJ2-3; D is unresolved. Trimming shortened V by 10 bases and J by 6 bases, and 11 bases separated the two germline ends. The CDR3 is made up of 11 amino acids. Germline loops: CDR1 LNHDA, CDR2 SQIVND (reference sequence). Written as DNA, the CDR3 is TGTGCCACTGGCCCCTCCGATACGCAGTATTTT. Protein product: CATGPSDTQYF.

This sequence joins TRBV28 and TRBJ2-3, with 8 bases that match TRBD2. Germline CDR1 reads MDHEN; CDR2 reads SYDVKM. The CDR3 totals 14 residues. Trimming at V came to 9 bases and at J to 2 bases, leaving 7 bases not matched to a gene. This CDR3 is CASITSGTTDTQYF. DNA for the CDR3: TGTGCCAGTATTACTAGCGGTACCACAGATACGCAGTATTTT.

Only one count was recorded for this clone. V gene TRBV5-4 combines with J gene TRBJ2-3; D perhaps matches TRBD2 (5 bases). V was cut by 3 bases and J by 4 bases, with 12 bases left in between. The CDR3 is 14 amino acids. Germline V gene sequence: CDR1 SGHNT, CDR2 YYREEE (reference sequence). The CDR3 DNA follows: TGTGCCAGCAGCTCCGCCGGGGTTTCAGATACGCAGTATTTT. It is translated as CASSSAGVSDTQYF.

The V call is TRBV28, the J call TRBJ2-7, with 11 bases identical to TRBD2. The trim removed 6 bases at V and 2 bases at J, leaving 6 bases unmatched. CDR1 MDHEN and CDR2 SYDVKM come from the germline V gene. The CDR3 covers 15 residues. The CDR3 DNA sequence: TGTGCCAGCAGCGACCCACTAGCGGGGGCCTACGAGCAGTACTTC. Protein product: CASSDPLAGAYEQYF.

CDR3 residues: CASSQVSSGYNEQFF. The CDR3 DNA sequence: TGCGCCAGCAGCCAAGTTAGTAGCGGGTACAATGAGCAGTTCTTC. V is TRBV4-1 and J is TRBJ2-1; 7 bases are shared with TRBD2. The CDR3 length is 15 residues. CDR1 and CDR2 from the germline V gene are MGHRA and YSYEKL. J was trimmed by 4 bases and V by 1 base; bases with no gene match: 4.

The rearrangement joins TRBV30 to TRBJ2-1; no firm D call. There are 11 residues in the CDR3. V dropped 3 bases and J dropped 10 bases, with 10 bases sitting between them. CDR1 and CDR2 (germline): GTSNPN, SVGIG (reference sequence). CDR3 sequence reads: CAWRKELEQFF. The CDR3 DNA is TGTGCCTGGAGGAAGGAATTAGAGCAGTTCTTC.

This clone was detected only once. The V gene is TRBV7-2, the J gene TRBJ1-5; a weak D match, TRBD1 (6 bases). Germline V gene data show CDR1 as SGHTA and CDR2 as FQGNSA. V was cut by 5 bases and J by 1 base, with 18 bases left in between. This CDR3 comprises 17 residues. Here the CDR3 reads CASSPPGRGGSNQPQHF. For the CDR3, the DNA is TGTGCCAGCAGCCCTCCCGGCAGGGGAGGAAGCAATCAGCCCCAGCATTTT.

CDR3 amino acids: CASSETGGGQPQHF. DNA of the CDR3: TGTGCCAGCAGTGAAACCGGTGGGGGACAGCCCCAGCATTTT. V gene TRBV6-1 combines with J gene TRBJ1-5; the D gene is possibly TRBD1 (5 bases). Germline loops: CDR1 MNHNS, CDR2 SASEGT. Trimming removed 2 bases from V and 7 bases from J, with 12 bases in between. The CDR3 runs 14 residues.

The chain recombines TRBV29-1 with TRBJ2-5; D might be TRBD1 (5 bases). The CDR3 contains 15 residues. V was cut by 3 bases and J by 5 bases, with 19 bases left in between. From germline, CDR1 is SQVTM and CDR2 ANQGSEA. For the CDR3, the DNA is TGCAGCGTTGACCTACACCTCAGGGTGGGCGAGACCCAGTACTTC. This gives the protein CSVDLHLRVGETQYF.

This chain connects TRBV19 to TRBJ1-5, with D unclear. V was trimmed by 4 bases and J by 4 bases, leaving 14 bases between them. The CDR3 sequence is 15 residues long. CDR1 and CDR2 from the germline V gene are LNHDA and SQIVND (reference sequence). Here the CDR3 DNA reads TGTGCCAGTAGTACCCCCGACAAGGTGAATCAGCCCCAGCATTTT. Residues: CASSTPDKVNQPQHF.

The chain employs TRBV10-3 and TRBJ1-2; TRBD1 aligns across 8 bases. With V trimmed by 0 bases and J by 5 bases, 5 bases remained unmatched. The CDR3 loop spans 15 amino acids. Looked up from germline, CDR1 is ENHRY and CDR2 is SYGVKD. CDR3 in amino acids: CAISESQGAEYGYTF. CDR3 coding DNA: TGTGCCATCAGTGAGTCTCAGGGGGCTGAATATGGCTACACCTTC.

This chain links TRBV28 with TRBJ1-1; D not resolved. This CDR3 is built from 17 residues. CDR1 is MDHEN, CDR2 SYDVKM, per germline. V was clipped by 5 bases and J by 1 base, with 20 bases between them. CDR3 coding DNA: TGTGCCAGCAGTCCCGGTGCGAACACCTGGAGGAACACTGAAGCTTTCTTT. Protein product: CASSPGANTWRNTEAFF.

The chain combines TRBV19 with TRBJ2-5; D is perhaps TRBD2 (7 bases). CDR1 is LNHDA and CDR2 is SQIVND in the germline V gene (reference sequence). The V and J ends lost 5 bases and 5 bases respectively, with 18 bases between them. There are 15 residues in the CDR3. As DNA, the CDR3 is TGTGCCAGTAGTTTCTCCTCGGGGGGCTGGGAGACCCAGTACTTC. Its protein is CASSFSSGGWETQYF.

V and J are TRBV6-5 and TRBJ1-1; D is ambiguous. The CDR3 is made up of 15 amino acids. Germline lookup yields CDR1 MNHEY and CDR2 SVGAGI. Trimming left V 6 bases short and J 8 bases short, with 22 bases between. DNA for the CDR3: TGTGCCAGCAGGGAGGGAAACTACCTCCAATCGGAAGCTTTCTTT. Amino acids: CASREGNYLQSEAFF.

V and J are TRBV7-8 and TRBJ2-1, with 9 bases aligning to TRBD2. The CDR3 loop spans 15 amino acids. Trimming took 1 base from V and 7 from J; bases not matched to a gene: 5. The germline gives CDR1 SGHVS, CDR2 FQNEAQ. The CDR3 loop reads CASSLGVLAGNEQFF. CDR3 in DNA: TGTGCCAGCAGCTTAGGAGTGCTAGCGGGAAATGAGCAGTTCTTC.

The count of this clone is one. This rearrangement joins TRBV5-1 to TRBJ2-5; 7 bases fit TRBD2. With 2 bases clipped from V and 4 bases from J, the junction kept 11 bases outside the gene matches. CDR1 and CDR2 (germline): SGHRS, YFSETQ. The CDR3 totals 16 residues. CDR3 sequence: CASSFSPGGGGETQYF. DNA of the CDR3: TGCGCCAGCAGCTTCAGCCCTGGGGGGGGAGGAGAGACCCAGTACTTC. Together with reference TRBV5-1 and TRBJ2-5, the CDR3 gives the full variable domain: KAGVTQTPRYLIKTRGQQVTLSCSPISGHRSVSWYQQTPGQGLQFLFEYFSETQRNKGNFPGRFSGRQFSNSRSEMNVSTLELGDSALYLCASSFSPGGGGETQYFGPGTRLLVL.

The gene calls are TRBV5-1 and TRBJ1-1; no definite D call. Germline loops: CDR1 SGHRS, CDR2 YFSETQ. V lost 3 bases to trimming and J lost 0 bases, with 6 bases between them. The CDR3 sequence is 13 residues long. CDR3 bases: TGCGCCAGCAGCTCCAGAGTGAACACTGAAGCTTTCTTT. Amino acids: CASSSRVNTEAFF.

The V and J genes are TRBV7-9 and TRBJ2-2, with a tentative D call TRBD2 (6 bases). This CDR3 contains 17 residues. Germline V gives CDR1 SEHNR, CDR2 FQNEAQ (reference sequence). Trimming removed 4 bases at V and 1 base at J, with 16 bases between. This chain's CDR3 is CASSSTTRRENTGELFF. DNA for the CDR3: TGTGCCAGCAGCTCCACCACTAGGCGGGAGAACACCGGGGAGCTGTTTTTT.

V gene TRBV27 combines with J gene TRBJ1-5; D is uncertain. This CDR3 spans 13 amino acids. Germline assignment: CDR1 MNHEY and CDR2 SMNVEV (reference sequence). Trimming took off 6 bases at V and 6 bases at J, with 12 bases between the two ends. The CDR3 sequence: CASRALGSQPQHF. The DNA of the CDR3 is TGTGCCAGCAGAGCCCTAGGGAGTCAGCCCCAGCATTTT.

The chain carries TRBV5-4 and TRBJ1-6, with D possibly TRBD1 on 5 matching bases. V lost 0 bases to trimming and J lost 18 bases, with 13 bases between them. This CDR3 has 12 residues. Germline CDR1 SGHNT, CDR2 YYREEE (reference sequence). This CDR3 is CASSLDSGGRHF. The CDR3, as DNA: TGTGCCAGCAGCTTGGATTCGGGGGGACGCCACTTT.